These 9 T cell receptor beta chains share one sample of origin, sequenced in a study of beta chain features in type 1 diabetes. Study-level results: Type 1 diabetes patients had TCRB CDR3s that were shorter (moderately but significantly so) in all four CD4+ subsets.

Every isolated RNA sample was fully reverse transcribed, so sequencing captured expressed TCRB transcripts. Assay used: immunoSEQ multiplex PCR; TCRdb lists only in-frame clones, some missing. The sample holds 600,000 or so clones, 11% to 15% seen once. The antigens of these receptors remain unknown. The sample consisted of naive CD4+ T cells from blood. The receptors derive from a young man with type 1 diabetes.

This clone showed up just a few times. The V and J genes are TRBV7-3 and TRBJ2-5; D is ambiguous. CDR1 is SGHTA, CDR2 FQGTGA, per germline. CDR3 length: 13 residues. V lost 4 bases to trimming and J lost 4 bases, with 10 bases between them. This chain's CDR3 is CASSSDGGETQYF. CDR3 DNA: TGTGCCAGCAGCTCGGACGGTGGAGAGACCCAGTACTTC.

This clone was recorded a few times. The chain employs TRBV5-4 and TRBJ2-3, with 8 bases lining up with TRBD2. Germline V gene sequence: CDR1 SGHNT, CDR2 YYREEE (reference sequence). The CDR3 loop spans 18 amino acids. V dropped 0 bases and J dropped 1; count of bases not matched to a gene: 10. The CDR3 nucleotides read TGTGCCAGCAGCTTGGCGGTAGCGGGGCAAAGGGGCACAGATACGCAGTATTTT. This gives the protein CASSLAVAGQRGTDTQYF. Drawing the rest from reference TRBV5-4 and TRBJ2-3, the complete variable domain is ETGVTQSPTHLIKTRGQQVTLRCSSQSGHNTVSWYQQALGQGPQFIFQYYREEENGRGNFPPRFSGLQFPNYSSELNVNALELDDSALYLCASSLAVAGQRGTDTQYFGPGTRLTVL.

The chain carries TRBV30 and TRBJ2-7, with 12 bases aligning to TRBD2. V shed 0 bases, J shed 2 bases, and the junction held 2 bases outside the gene matches. The germline V gene has CDR1 GTSNPN and CDR2 SVGIG (reference sequence). The CDR3 is 15 amino acids. DNA of the CDR3: TGTGCCTGGAGTGTCGGACTAGCGGGGACCTACGAGCAGTACTTC. Translating gives CAWSVGLAGTYEQYF.

This chain uses TRBV29-1 with TRBJ1-1; TRBD1 matches 7 bases. V lost 6 bases and J lost 5; bases outside the gene matches: 6. The CDR3 contains 12 residues. Germline CDR1 SQVTM, CDR2 ANQGSEA. The DNA of the CDR3 is TGCAGCGTCCCAGGGGGGAGGACTGAAGCTTTCTTT. It encodes CSVPGGRTEAFF.

V gene TRBV30 combines with J gene TRBJ1-1, with TRBD1 matching 9 bases. V dropped 7 bases and J dropped 5; count of bases not matched to a gene: 2. This CDR3 has 11 residues. Germline loops: CDR1 GTSNPN, CDR2 SVGIG (reference sequence). Here the CDR3 DNA reads TGTGCCTCGACAGGGGGAACTGAAGCTTTCTTT. Translated, it gives CASTGGTEAFF.

The chain couples TRBV30 to TRBJ1-3; no clear D gene. The CDR3 covers 14 residues. Germline V gene data show CDR1 as GTSNPN and CDR2 as SVGIG (reference sequence). The CDR3 region is CAWCRGSSGNTIYF. As DNA, the CDR3 is TGTGCTTGGTGCCGAGGGAGCTCTGGAAACACCATATATTTT.

This clone was observed a few times. CDR3 amino acids: CASKGGQNTEAFF. In DNA form, the CDR3 reads TGTGCCAGCAAGGGGGGACAGAACACTGAAGCTTTCTTT. V and J are TRBV6-1 and TRBJ1-1; maybe TRBD1 (6 bases). In germline, CDR1 is MNHNS, CDR2 SASEGT. The CDR3 totals 13 residues. Deletions cut 7 bases from V and 1 base from J, with 10 bases between.

This clone was observed a few times. The chain joins TRBV7-3 to TRBJ1-1; D unclear. Trimming pared 3 bases from V and 3 bases from J, leaving 8 bases between. The CDR3 consists of 13 residues. Germline CDR1 SGHTA, CDR2 FQGTGA. The CDR3: CASSLNSYTEAFF. The CDR3 DNA sequence: TGTGCCAGCAGCTTGAACAGCTACACTGAAGCTTTCTTT.

This clone was seen more than once but under ten times. The sample carries other DNA sequences with the same CDR3. This CDR3 reads CAWNGGPSYNEQFF. CDR3 nucleotide sequence: TGTGCCTGGAACGGGGGACCCTCCTACAATGAGCAGTTCTTC. The V gene is TRBV30, the J gene TRBJ2-1, with a possible D match to TRBD2 (6 bases). Trimming removed 4 bases at V and 0 bases at J, with 10 bases between. There are 14 residues in the CDR3. Germline V gene lookup returns CDR1 GTSNPN and CDR2 SVGIG (reference sequence).